The clone carrying this T cell receptor (beta chain) has just one count. Its antigen is unknown. Clones were sequenced by immunoSEQ multiplex PCR, and TCRdb holds only the in-frame ones, with some missing. This table holds more than 300,000 clones, about 85% found once. The sample comes from a study of Ad26.COV2.S vaccination and SARS-CoV-2 variants. Across the study: Administration of Ad26.COV2.S was intramuscular, either once or twice 56 days apart. Points from the study as a whole: Measurement of non-spike TCR breadth gave similar results in vaccine and placebo recipients.

Treatment described: some 20 received Ad26.COV2.S at low or high dose, single or two shots; 5 received placebo; per-sample allocation not given. The samples date from day 63 after the first vaccine or placebo injection. This specimen was peripheral blood, taken in a trial of Ad26.COV2.S vaccine versus placebo. The source of this sequence is a person aged 18-60 years who received the Ad26.COV2.S COVID-19 vaccine or a placebo.

The CDR3: CSAGTSEKLFF. In DNA, the CDR3 is TGCAGTGCTGGGACAAGCGAAAAACTGTTTTTT. This rearrangement joins TRBV20-1 to TRBJ1-4; D might be TRBD1 (6 bases). Deletions cut 5 bases from V and 8 bases from J, with 9 bases between. The CDR3 is made up of 11 amino acids. Germline loops: CDR1 DFQATT, CDR2 SNEGSKA (reference sequence).